This is a list of T cell receptor beta chains from one sample in a study of T-cell reconstitution after alpha-beta-depleted transplantation in children. TCRdb redid the calling of the PCR reads with MiXCR, one entry per CDR3 protein. There are approximately 400,000 distinct CDR3 sequences in the sample; roughly 10% occur only once, and roughly 6% lies in the top ten. The source was PBMCs from the stem cell graft donor, collected from the stem cell graft. These receptors came from a human donor who donated a stem cell graft to a child with acute myeloid leukemia. CDR3s include the opening cysteine and the closing phenylalanine or tryptophan. Each record gives: CDR3 protein, CDR3 DNA, J gene, CDR3 length, V gene, clone size, D gene. The D gene is left open where the match is weak. Part of the rows lack a size; the others show once, few, many or a class for expanded clones.

CDR3aa: CASGLFTGAYGYTF
CDR3nt: TGTGCTAGTGGTTTGTTCACAGGGGCCTATGGCTACACCTTC
j_gene: TRBJ1-2
len: 14
v_gene: TRBV12-5
abundance: few
d_gene: TRBD1

CDR3aa: CASQPTARPEQFF
CDR3nt: TGTGCCAGCCAACCGACAGCACGGCCTGAGCAGTTCTTC
j_gene: TRBJ2-1
len: 13
v_gene: TRBV28
abundance: NA
d_gene: NA

CDR3aa: CSARRSSGVGTYEQYF
CDR3nt: TGCAGTGCTAGAAGGTCTAGCGGGGTGGGTACCTACGAGCAGTACTTC
j_gene: TRBJ2-7
len: 16
v_gene: TRBV20-1
abundance: NA
d_gene: TRBD2

CDR3aa: CASSPTGTSGSRGIQYF
CDR3nt: TGTGCCAGCAGCCCGACCGGTACTAGCGGGAGCAGGGGCATTCAGTACTTC
j_gene: TRBJ2-4
len: 17
v_gene: TRBV3-1
abundance: NA
d_gene: TRBD2

CDR3aa: CSVEDRWGRGSFGSDTQYF
CDR3nt: TGCAGCGTTGAAGATCGGTGGGGGCGGGGGTCATTCGGGTCGGATACGCAGTATTTT
j_gene: TRBJ2-3
len: 19
v_gene: TRBV29-1
abundance: few
d_gene: NA

CDR3aa: CSARVGLNNEQFF
CDR3nt: TGCAGTGCTAGAGTGGGATTGAACAATGAGCAGTTCTTC
j_gene: TRBJ2-1
len: 13
v_gene: TRBV20-1
abundance: few
d_gene: NA

CDR3aa: CASSLNGWGEAFF
CDR3nt: TGTGCCAGCAGCTTAAACGGGTGGGGGGAAGCTTTCTTT
j_gene: TRBJ1-1
len: 13
v_gene: TRBV7-3
abundance: NA
d_gene: NA

CDR3aa: CASSLEASGDSTDTQYF
CDR3nt: TGTGCCAGCAGCTTGGAAGCTAGTGGGGATAGCACAGATACGCAGTATTTT
j_gene: TRBJ2-3
len: 17
v_gene: TRBV5-6
abundance: NA
d_gene: NA

CDR3aa: CASSQDPEGTGANVLTF
CDR3nt: TGTGCCAGCAGCCAAGATCCGGAGGGGACTGGGGCCAACGTCCTGACTTTC
j_gene: TRBJ2-6
len: 17
v_gene: TRBV4-2
abundance: NA
d_gene: NA

CDR3aa: CASSATGGLTNEKLFF
CDR3nt: TGTGCCAGCAGTGCCACAGGGGGCCTCACTAATGAAAAACTGTTTTTT
j_gene: TRBJ1-4
len: 16
v_gene: TRBV6-1
abundance: NA
d_gene: TRBD1

CDR3aa: CASRNRGAGTGELFF
CDR3nt: TGTGCCAGCAGGAACAGGGGTGCGGGCACCGGGGAGCTGTTTTTT
j_gene: TRBJ2-2
len: 15
v_gene: TRBV6-1
abundance: few
d_gene: TRBD1

CDR3aa: CASSSWTSGREAEQFF
CDR3nt: TGTGCCAGCAGCTCCTGGACTAGCGGGAGGGAGGCTGAGCAGTTCTTC
j_gene: TRBJ2-1
len: 16
v_gene: TRBV7-2
abundance: NA
d_gene: TRBD2

CDR3aa: CASSDSTSTDEQFF
CDR3nt: TGTGCCAGCAGTGACTCCACCTCCACGGATGAGCAGTTCTTC
j_gene: TRBJ2-1
len: 14
v_gene: TRBV6-4
abundance: many
d_gene: NA

CDR3aa: CAISGTVYGYTF
CDR3nt: TGTGCCATCAGTGGAACGGTTTATGGCTACACCTTC
j_gene: TRBJ1-2
len: 12
v_gene: TRBV10-3
abundance: few
d_gene: NA

CDR3aa: CASSQDLDRRTQYF
CDR3nt: TGTGCCAGCAGCCAAGATCTGGATAGAAGGACCCAGTACTTC
j_gene: TRBJ2-5
len: 14
v_gene: TRBV3-1
abundance: few
d_gene: NA

CDR3aa: CASSFKDKGAEAFF
CDR3nt: TGTGCCAGCAGTTTTAAGGATAAAGGCGCTGAAGCTTTCTTT
j_gene: TRBJ1-1
len: 14
v_gene: TRBV12-3/TRBV12-4
abundance: NA
d_gene: NA

CDR3aa: CASSLGQDSNQPQHF
CDR3nt: TGTGCCAGCAGCTTAGGGCAGGATAGCAATCAGCCCCAGCATTTT
j_gene: TRBJ1-5
len: 15
v_gene: TRBV11-3
abundance: few
d_gene: NA

CDR3aa: CAISDPRGPNTIYF
CDR3nt: TGTGCCATCAGTGACCCCAGGGGGCCAAACACCATATATTTT
j_gene: TRBJ1-3
len: 14
v_gene: TRBV10-3
abundance: few
d_gene: TRBD1

CDR3aa: CASSPGGLQETQYF
CDR3nt: TGTGCCAGCTCACCGGGGGGCCTCCAAGAGACCCAGTACTTC
j_gene: TRBJ2-5
len: 14
v_gene: TRBV18
abundance: many
d_gene: NA

CDR3aa: CASSASGDPSYNEQFF
CDR3nt: TGTGCCAGCAGCGCGAGCGGAGACCCCTCCTACAATGAGCAGTTCTTC
j_gene: TRBJ2-1
len: 16
v_gene: TRBV9
abundance: many
d_gene: NA

CDR3aa: CASSGQHYEQYF
CDR3nt: TGCGCCAGCAGCGGGCAACACTACGAGCAGTACTTC
j_gene: TRBJ2-7
len: 12
v_gene: TRBV5-1
abundance: few
d_gene: NA

CDR3aa: CASSPEAGGQETQYF
CDR3nt: TGTGCCAGCAGCCCTGAAGCGGGAGGCCAAGAGACCCAGTACTTC
j_gene: TRBJ2-5
len: 15
v_gene: TRBV12-3/TRBV12-4
abundance: NA
d_gene: TRBD2

CDR3aa: CASSGYSKPDTQYF
CDR3nt: TGTGCCAGCAGTGGCTACTCTAAACCCGATACGCAGTATTTT
j_gene: TRBJ2-3
len: 14
v_gene: TRBV6-1
abundance: few
d_gene: NA

CDR3aa: CSARSSGGAQETQYF
CDR3nt: TGCAGTGCTAGGTCGAGCGGGGGAGCCCAAGAGACCCAGTACTTC
j_gene: TRBJ2-5
len: 15
v_gene: TRBV20-1
abundance: many
d_gene: TRBD2

CDR3aa: CASRHRQGDSPLHF
CDR3nt: TGCGCCAGCAGGCATCGTCAGGGGGATTCACCCCTCCACTTT
j_gene: TRBJ1-6
len: 14
v_gene: TRBV5-1
abundance: many
d_gene: TRBD1

CDR3aa: CSVGNNEQFF
CDR3nt: TGCAGCGTTGGTAACAATGAGCAGTTCTTC
j_gene: TRBJ2-1
len: 10
v_gene: TRBV29-1
abundance: few
d_gene: NA

CDR3aa: CSAVPRRAPGQYF
CDR3nt: TGCAGTGCCGTTCCCCGACGGGCCCCGGGGCAGTATTTT
j_gene: TRBJ2-3
len: 13
v_gene: TRBV20-1
abundance: NA
d_gene: NA